Listed below are T cell receptor beta chains from one sample, sequenced in a study of shared clonotypes between healthy human individuals. Repertoires were generated with immunoSEQ multiplex PCR, while TCRdb's copy carries only in-frame clones and drops some. The sample records under 600,000 clones, around 78% being singletons. The sequencing input was PBMCs. Every receptor here comes from a woman aged 40 to 50 in good health. Some clones in this sample may be carry-over from other donors' samples. The CDR3 runs from the conserved cysteine through the conserved F or W. Fields, in order: V gene, CDR3 protein.

>TRBV7-2
CASGRTGRYEQYF
>TRBV18
CASSPAAVIGGSSYNEQFF
>TRBV28
CASSNRDFGYTF
>TRBV7-6
CASSKAGVSYNEQFF
>TRBV6-1
CASSDPGGPYNEQFF
>TRBV7-9
CASSPTRRNNEQFF
>TRBV13
CASSRTGEQFF
>TRBV7-9
CASSLALSFSGNTIYF
>TRBV7-8
CASSSDSKQPQHF
>TRBV30
CAWSTRSGNQPQHF
>TRBV29-1
CSVRSQEKLFF
>TRBV28
CASSLITRGQPQHF
>TRBV11-2
CASSFDRGNGNTIYF
>TRBV7-9
CASSISGGAYEQYF
>TRBV7-9
CASSLLGDSRTYEQYF
>TRBV29-1
CSVGTGTNGELFF
>TRBV11-2
CASSLGTGSYEQYF
>TRBV5-5
CASSRTGTEDKAFF
>TRBV7-2
CASSWRLSPYEQYF
>TRBV4-2
CASSQEGVGDNQPQHF
>TRBV5-4
CASSLAGTSANNEQFF
>TRBV28
CASTGTSGSITYEQYF
>TRBV30
CAWSRFGLHHSGANVLTF
>TRBV6-1
CASSEVARGLAKNIQYF
>TRBV7-6
CASSLGQNRASYEQYF
>TRBV11-2
CASSLARGLGEQYF
>TRBV7-9
CASSLSSSGANVLTF
>TRBV19
CASSIGSRTEAFF
>TRBV2
CASSVGTPDTQYF
>TRBV30
CAWSQDPTGVRSYEQYF
>TRBV28
CASSLFRGAGTDTQYF
>TRBV6-1
CASSEGTGDLYEQYF
>TRBV28
CASSRPVGSGHGGF
>TRBV2
CASSEQGTKETQYF
>TRBV11-2
CASSWTRSSYNEQFF